Each of the 26 T cell receptor beta chains below was sequenced from the same sample in a study of T cell responses to AZD1222 COVID-19 vaccine (dated by TCRdb to the early 2020s). Sample time point, as interpreted from the label and publication: baseline before first vaccination. The sample's treatment or condition label, decoded: meningococcal conjugate vaccine given as trial control. Library preparation was by the immunoSEQ multiplex PCR assay. The source is immuneACCESS, and TCRdb retained only in-frame sequences with V and J called. Part of the clones is not carried over; for the studies checked, unresolved V genes explain less than half of this, and the remainder is unexplained. The table for this sample lists 200,000 to 250,000 clones; approximately 94% of them were counted only once. Of the sample, 1% is held by the ten largest clones. Sequenced here: peripheral blood, sampled on day 0 of MenACWY control vaccination. These receptors all come from an adult in good health.

The chain employs TRBV6-6 and TRBJ1-3; D possibly corresponds to TRBD1 (5 bases). The CDR3 covers 16 residues. CDR1 and CDR2 (germline): MNHNY, SVGAGI (reference sequence). V lost 5 bases and J lost 0, with 14 bases in between. The CDR3 coding sequence is TGTGCCAGCAGTACACGACAGACCAACTCTGGAAACACCATATATTTT. Translation gives CASSTRQTNSGNTIYF.

CDR3 bases: TGTGCCAGCAGTGTCCCGGGGGTTATCTACGAGCAGTACTTC. Translating it yields CASSVPGVIYEQYF. J is TRBJ2-7 and V is TRBV2, with D tentatively TRBD2 (6 bases). Looked up from germline, CDR1 is SNHLY and CDR2 is FYNNEI. This CDR3 region has 14 residues. Deletions cut 4 bases from V and 3 bases from J, with 13 bases between.

The chain employs TRBV28 and TRBJ2-7; D not certain. Germline CDR1 and CDR2: MDHEN and SYDVKM. V was clipped by 5 bases and J by 0 bases, with 5 bases between them. CDR3 length: 12 amino acids. The CDR3 nucleotides read TGTGCCAGCAGTGGGTTCTCCTACGAGCAGTACTTC. This gives the protein CASSGFSYEQYF.

J is TRBJ1-1 and V is TRBV6-5; no definite D call. Per germline, CDR1 MNHEY and CDR2 SVGAGI. The CDR3 has 13 residues. With 2 bases removed from V and 0 bases from J, the gap between germline ends came to 4 bases. The CDR3 DNA reads as TGTGCCAGCAGTTACGAGGTGAACACTGAAGCTTTCTTT. Translated, it gives CASSYEVNTEAFF.

This chain joins TRBV11-1 and TRBJ1-1, with D tentatively TRBD1 (6 bases). The CDR3 covers 16 residues. The V gene's germline CDR1 is SGHAT and CDR2 FQDESV (reference sequence). The ends were cut back, 3 bases at V and 4 bases at J, with 18 bases in the middle. The CDR3 spells CASSFQGFGIGTEAFF. CDR3 DNA: TGTGCCAGCAGCTTTCAGGGGTTTGGAATTGGCACTGAAGCTTTCTTT.

This chain connects TRBV11-1 to TRBJ1-1; D might be TRBD1 (6 bases). The germline CDR1 and CDR2 sequences are SGHAT and FQDESV (reference sequence). The germline V and J ends were trimmed by 5 bases and 4 bases, with 14 bases remaining between them. This CDR3 is built from 14 residues. The chain's CDR3 is CASSILQGVTEAFF. Here the CDR3 DNA reads TGTGCCAGCAGCATCCTACAGGGAGTCACTGAAGCTTTCTTT.

A few counts support this clone. This chain links TRBV3-1 (or the pseudogene TRBV3-2) with TRBJ1-1; D is unclear. The germline V gene has CDR1 LGHDT and CDR2 YNNKEL (reference sequence). V was shortened by 1 base and J by 0 bases, with 3 bases between the two germline ends. The CDR3 is 13 residues long. The CDR3 loop reads CASSQVMNTEAFF. CDR3 nucleotides: TGTGCCAGCAGCCAAGTAATGAACACTGAAGCTTTCTTT.

The gene calls are TRBV6-1 and TRBJ2-5; 7 bases fit TRBD1. The ends lost 2 bases at V and 5 bases at J; junction bases unmatched: 8. Germline CDR1 and CDR2: MNHNS and SASEGT. This CDR3 comprises 15 residues. In DNA form, the CDR3 reads TGTGCCAGCAGTGAATCAGTACAGGGGTGGGAGACCCAGTACTTC. Translated, it gives CASSESVQGWETQYF.

The CDR3 region is CASSYSYAEENTEAFF. The CDR3 DNA reads TGTGCCAGCAGTTACTCATACGCAGAAGAGAACACTGAAGCTTTCTTT. This sequence joins TRBV6-2 or TRBV6-3 and TRBJ1-1; D is unresolved. The ends were cut back, 0 bases at V and 1 base at J, with 12 bases in the middle. Germline CDR1 MNHEY, CDR2 SVGEGT. The CDR3 extends over 16 amino acids.

The V call is TRBV2, the J call TRBJ1-4, with D possibly TRBD1 on 6 matching bases. Trimming shortened V by 7 bases and J by 4 bases, and 13 bases separated the two germline ends. Germline V CDR1 and CDR2: SNHLY, FYNNEI. This CDR3 is 14 amino acids long. CDR3 sequence (DNA): TGTGCCAGCACTGGACAGTCTCTTAATGAAAAACTGTTTTTT. This sequence encodes CASTGQSLNEKLFF. Variable domain in full (rest from reference TRBV2 and TRBJ1-4): EPEVTQTPSHQVTQMGQEVILRCVPISNHLYFYWYRQILGQKVEFLVSFYNNEISEKSEIFDDQFSVERPDGSNFTLKIRSTKLEDSAMYFCASTGQSLNEKLFFGSGTQLSVL.

V is TRBV5-4 and J is TRBJ2-3; TRBD2 is a possible D gene (5 bases). The CDR3 extends over 13 amino acids. Germline values: CDR1 SGHNT, CDR2 YYREEE (reference sequence). Trimming took 3 bases from V and 3 from J, leaving 8 bases between them. CDR3 sequence: CASSSLDTDTQYF. In DNA form, the CDR3 reads TGTGCCAGCAGCTCACTAGATACAGATACGCAGTATTTT.

DNA for the CDR3: TGTGCCAGCAGCTTGCCCCACAGGGGGCCTGGCTACACCTTC. Its translation: CASSLPHRGPGYTF. The chain employs TRBV5-4 and TRBJ1-2; 9 bases line up with TRBD1. The CDR3 is 14 residues long. Germline trimming cut 1 base from V and 7 bases from J; bases unmatched to any gene: 5. Germline V gene data show CDR1 as SGHNT and CDR2 as YYREEE (reference sequence).

The V call is TRBV7-2, the J call TRBJ2-3; D is undetermined. Per germline, CDR1 SGHTA and CDR2 FQGNSA. CDR3 length: 14 amino acids. Trimming stripped 5 bases from V and 5 bases from J, with 14 bases between. CDR3 region: CASSALLVIDTQYF. DNA for the CDR3: TGTGCCAGCAGCGCCCTCCTCGTCATAGATACGCAGTATTTT.

The V and J genes are TRBV7-2 and TRBJ1-2, with D possibly TRBD1 on 6 matching bases. Trimming shortened V by 1 base and J by 6 bases, and 12 bases separated the two germline ends. Germline lookup yields CDR1 SGHTA and CDR2 FQGNSA. There are 14 residues in the CDR3. The CDR3 nucleotides read TGTGCCAGCAGCTTAGGCAGGGGAAGACATGGCTACACCTTC. This translates into CASSLGRGRHGYTF.

The chain couples TRBV10-3 to TRBJ2-7; either TRBD1 or TRBD2 may fit D (5 bases each). The germline V gene has CDR1 ENHRY and CDR2 SYGVKD. V lost 10 bases and J lost 2, with 12 bases in between. The CDR3 is made up of 12 amino acids. The CDR3: CATGTGTYEQYF. CDR3 bases: TGTGCCACAGGGACCGGAACCTACGAGCAGTACTTC.

The J gene is TRBJ1-6, the V gene TRBV10-3; 12 nucleotides align to TRBD1. With 5 bases clipped from V and 7 bases from J, the junction kept 9 bases outside the gene matches. CDR3 length: 17 amino acids. From germline, CDR1 is ENHRY and CDR2 SYGVKD. The CDR3 reads CAISPKGQGAYNSPLHF. For the CDR3, the DNA is TGTGCCATCAGTCCTAAGGGACAGGGGGCATACAATTCACCCCTCCACTTT.

This sequence joins TRBV19 and TRBJ1-1; D is unresolved. The germline V and J ends were trimmed by 6 bases and 4 bases, with 9 bases remaining between them. Looked up from germline, CDR1 is LNHDA and CDR2 is SQIVND (reference sequence). The CDR3 loop spans 12 amino acids. CDR3 residues: CASRLRGTEAFF. DNA for the CDR3: TGTGCCAGTAGGCTGCGGGGCACTGAAGCTTTCTTT.

This clone was seen a few times. CDR3 nucleotide sequence: TGCGCCAGCAGCTTCTCAGGATATAGCTACGAGCAGTACTTC. This codes for CASSFSGYSYEQYF. The J gene is TRBJ2-7, the V gene TRBV5-1; no clear D. V lost 2 bases, J lost 3 bases, and 12 bases lay in between. This CDR3 has 14 amino acids. The germline V gene has CDR1 SGHRS and CDR2 YFSETQ.

The chain has TRBV30 and TRBJ1-3; unclear D gene. With 4 bases removed from V and 2 bases from J, the gap between germline ends came to 12 bases. Germline V lookup: CDR1 GTSNPN, CDR2 SVGIG (reference sequence). CDR3 length: 14 amino acids. The CDR3 nucleotides read TGTGCCTGGATGGACCCTGATGCTGGAAACACCATATATTTT. Residues: CAWMDPDAGNTIYF.

The chain joins TRBV30 to TRBJ1-2; D is unclear. V gave up 3 bases and J gave up 4 bases, with 6 bases separating them. Germline V gives CDR1 GTSNPN, CDR2 SVGIG (reference sequence). The CDR3 consists of 11 residues. CDR3 residues: CAWRGGYGYTF. The CDR3 nucleotides are TGTGCCTGGAGGGGTGGCTATGGCTACACCTTC.

The chain couples TRBV30 to TRBJ2-1; D possibly uses TRBD1 or TRBD2 (5 bases each). The ends were cut back, 5 bases at V and 3 bases at J, with 14 bases in the middle. This CDR3 has 14 amino acids. Germline assignment: CDR1 GTSNPN and CDR2 SVGIG (reference sequence). CDR3 bases: TGTGCCTGGGCCCGGGGCAGGAACTACAATGAGCAGTTCTTC. Amino acid sequence: CAWARGRNYNEQFF.

The V and J genes are TRBV19 and TRBJ2-1, with D perhaps matching TRBD2 (6 bases). CDR3 length: 16 amino acids. The germline V and J ends were trimmed by 0 bases and 7 bases, with 16 bases remaining between them. The germline CDR1 and CDR2 sequences are LNHDA and SQIVND (reference sequence). DNA for the CDR3: TGTGCCAGTAGTATAGATGGAGGGTCCCCCCGTAATGAGCAGTTCTTC. Translation: CASSIDGGSPRNEQFF.

The V gene is TRBV5-4, the J gene TRBJ1-5, with TRBD1 matching 11 bases. Germline V gene data show CDR1 as SGHNT and CDR2 as YYREEE (reference sequence). There are 17 residues in the CDR3. Trimming took 2 bases from V and 3 from J; bases not matched to a gene: 7. CDR3 sequence reads: CASSFKPGQGVNQPQHF. The CDR3 region has the DNA TGTGCCAGCAGCTTTAAACCGGGACAGGGGGTCAATCAGCCCCAGCATTTT.

The chain carries TRBV19 and TRBJ1-5; TRBD1 agrees at 9 bases. The CDR3 extends over 15 amino acids. V was clipped by 5 bases and J by 5 bases; unmatched bases: 7. CDR1 and CDR2 (germline): LNHDA, SQIVND (reference sequence). The CDR3 nucleotides read TGTGCCAGTAGTGACTACACAGGGGGCTATCAGCCCCAGCATTTT. It translates to CASSDYTGGYQPQHF.

The rearrangement links TRBV5-3 to TRBJ2-7, with 9 bases lining up with TRBD1. TRBV5-3 is annotated as an ORF whose role is uncertain. The CDR3 has 15 residues. Losses at the gene ends were 10 bases for V and 1 base for J; bases not matched to a gene: 12. CDR3 residues: CARRLTGGLSYEQYF. CDR3 nucleotide sequence: TGTGCCCGACGCCTAACAGGGGGCCTATCCTACGAGCAGTACTTC.

This clone appeared once. The chain carries TRBV5-1 and TRBJ1-1; TRBD1 aligns across 10 bases. Germline V CDR1 and CDR2: SGHRS, YFSETQ. Trimming cost V 0 bases and J 10 bases; bases outside gene matches: 9. The CDR3 sequence is 15 residues long. The CDR3, as DNA: TGCGCCAGCAGCTTGGAAATGGGACAGGGGTCGGTAGCTTTCTTT. It yields the protein CASSLEMGQGSVAFF.